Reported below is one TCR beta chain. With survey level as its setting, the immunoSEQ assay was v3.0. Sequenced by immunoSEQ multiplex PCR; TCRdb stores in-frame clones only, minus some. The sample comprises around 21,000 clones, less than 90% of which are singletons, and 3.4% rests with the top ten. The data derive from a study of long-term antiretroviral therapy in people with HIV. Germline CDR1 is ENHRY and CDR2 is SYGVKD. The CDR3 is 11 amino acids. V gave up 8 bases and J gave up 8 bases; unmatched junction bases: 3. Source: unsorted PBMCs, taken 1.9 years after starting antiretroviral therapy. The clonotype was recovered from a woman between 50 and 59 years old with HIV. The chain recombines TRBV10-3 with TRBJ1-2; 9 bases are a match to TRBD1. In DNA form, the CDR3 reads TGTGCCATCGGACAGGGGAACGGCTACACCTTC. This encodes CAIGQGNGYTF.